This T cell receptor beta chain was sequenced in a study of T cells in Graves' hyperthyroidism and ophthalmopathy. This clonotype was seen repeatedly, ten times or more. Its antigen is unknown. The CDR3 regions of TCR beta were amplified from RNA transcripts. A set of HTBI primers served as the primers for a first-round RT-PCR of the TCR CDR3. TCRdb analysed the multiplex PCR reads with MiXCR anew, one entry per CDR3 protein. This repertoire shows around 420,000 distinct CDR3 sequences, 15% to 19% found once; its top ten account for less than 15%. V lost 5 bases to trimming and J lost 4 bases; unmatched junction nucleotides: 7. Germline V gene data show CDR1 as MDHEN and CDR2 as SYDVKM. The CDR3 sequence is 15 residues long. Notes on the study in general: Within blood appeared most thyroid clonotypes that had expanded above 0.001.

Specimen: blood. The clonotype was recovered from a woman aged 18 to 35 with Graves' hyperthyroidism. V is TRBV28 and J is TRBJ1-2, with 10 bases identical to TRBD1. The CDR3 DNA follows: TGTGCCAGCAGTCCCGGGACAGGGGCACGCTATGGCTACACCTTC. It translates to CASSPGTGARYGYTF.